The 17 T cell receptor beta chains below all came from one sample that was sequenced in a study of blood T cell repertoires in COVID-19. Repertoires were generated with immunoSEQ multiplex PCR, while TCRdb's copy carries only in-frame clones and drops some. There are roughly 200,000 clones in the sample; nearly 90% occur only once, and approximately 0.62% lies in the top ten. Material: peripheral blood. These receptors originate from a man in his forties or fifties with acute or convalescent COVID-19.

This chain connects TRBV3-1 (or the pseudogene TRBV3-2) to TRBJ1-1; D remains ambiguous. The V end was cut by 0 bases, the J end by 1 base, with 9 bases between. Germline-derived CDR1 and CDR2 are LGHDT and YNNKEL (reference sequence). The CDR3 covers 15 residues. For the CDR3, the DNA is TGTGCCAGCAGCCAAGAAGGGAGTCGGAACACTGAAGCTTTCTTT. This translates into CASSQEGSRNTEAFF.

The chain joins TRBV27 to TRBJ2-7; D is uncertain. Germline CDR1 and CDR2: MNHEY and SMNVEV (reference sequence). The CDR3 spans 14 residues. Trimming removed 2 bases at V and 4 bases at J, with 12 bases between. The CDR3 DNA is TGTGCCAGCAGTTTAAACCCATGGGCGTACGAGCAGTACTTC. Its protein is CASSLNPWAYEQYF.

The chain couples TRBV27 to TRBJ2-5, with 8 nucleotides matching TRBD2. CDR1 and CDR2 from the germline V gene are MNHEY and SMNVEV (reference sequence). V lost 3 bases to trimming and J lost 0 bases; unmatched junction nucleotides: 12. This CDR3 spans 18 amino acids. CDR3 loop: CASSFYPRVAGYQETQYF. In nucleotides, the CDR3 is TGTGCCAGCAGTTTTTATCCCCGGGTAGCGGGGTACCAAGAGACCCAGTACTTC.

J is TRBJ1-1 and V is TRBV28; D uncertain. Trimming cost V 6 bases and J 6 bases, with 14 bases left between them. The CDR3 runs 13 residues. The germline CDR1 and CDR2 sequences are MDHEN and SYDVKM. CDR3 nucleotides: TGTGCCAGCAGCCGCCGGGGAAGGTCTGAAGCTTTCTTT. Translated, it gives CASSRRGRSEAFF.

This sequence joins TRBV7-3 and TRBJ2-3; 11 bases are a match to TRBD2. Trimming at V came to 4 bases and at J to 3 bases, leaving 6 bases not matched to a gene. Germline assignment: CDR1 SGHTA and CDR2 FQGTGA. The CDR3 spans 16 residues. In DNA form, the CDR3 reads TGTGCCAGCAGCTCCTATAGCGGGGGGGCGACAGATACGCAGTATTTT. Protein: CASSSYSGGATDTQYF.

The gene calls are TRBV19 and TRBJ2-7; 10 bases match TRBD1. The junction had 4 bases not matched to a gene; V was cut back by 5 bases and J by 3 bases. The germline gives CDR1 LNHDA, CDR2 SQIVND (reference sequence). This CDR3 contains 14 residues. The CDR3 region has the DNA TGTGCCAGTAGTCCTGGGACAGGGGACTACGAGCAGTACGTC. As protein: CASSPGTGDYEQYV.

The CDR3 loop is CSVDRELGYGYTF. CDR3 DNA: TGCAGCGTCGACAGGGAGCTAGGCTATGGCTACACCTTC. The chain links TRBV29-1 to TRBJ1-2, with 7 nucleotides matching TRBD1. This CDR3 spans 13 amino acids. The trim removed 6 bases at V and 4 bases at J, leaving 8 bases unmatched. In germline, CDR1 is SQVTM, CDR2 ANQGSEA.

For the CDR3, the DNA is TGTGCCAGTAGTATGCGGGAGCTGAACACTGAAGCTTTCTTT. This codes for CASSMRELNTEAFF. The chain employs TRBV19 and TRBJ1-1; no firm D call. This CDR3 has 14 amino acids. Germline lookup yields CDR1 LNHDA and CDR2 SQIVND (reference sequence). Trimming shortened V by 3 bases and J by 0 bases, and 8 bases separated the two germline ends.

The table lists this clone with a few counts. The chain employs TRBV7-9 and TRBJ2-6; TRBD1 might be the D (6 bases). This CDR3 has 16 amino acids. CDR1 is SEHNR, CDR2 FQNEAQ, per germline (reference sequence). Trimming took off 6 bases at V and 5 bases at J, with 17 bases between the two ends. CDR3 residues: CASRRPTGHRANVLTF. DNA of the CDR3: TGTGCCAGCAGACGCCCGACAGGTCATAGGGCCAACGTCCTGACTTTC.

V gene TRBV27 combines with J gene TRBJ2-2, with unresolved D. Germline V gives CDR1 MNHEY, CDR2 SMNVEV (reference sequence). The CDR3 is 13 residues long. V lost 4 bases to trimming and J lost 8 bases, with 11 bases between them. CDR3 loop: CASSSTRLGELFF. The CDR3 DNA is TGTGCCAGCAGTTCTACCCGACTGGGGGAGCTGTTTTTT.

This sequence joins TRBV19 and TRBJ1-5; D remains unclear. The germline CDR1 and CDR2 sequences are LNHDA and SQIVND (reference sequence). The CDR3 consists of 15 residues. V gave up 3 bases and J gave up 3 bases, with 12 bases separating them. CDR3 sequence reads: CASSIGHSFNQPQHF. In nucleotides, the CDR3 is TGTGCCAGTAGTATTGGGCACTCGTTCAATCAGCCCCAGCATTTT.

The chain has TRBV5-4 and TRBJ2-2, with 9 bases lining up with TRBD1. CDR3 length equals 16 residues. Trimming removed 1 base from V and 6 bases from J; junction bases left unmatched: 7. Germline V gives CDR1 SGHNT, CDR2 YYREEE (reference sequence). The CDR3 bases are TGTGCCAGCAGCTTGACCGGGACAGGGTTCGCCGGGGAGCTGTTTTTT. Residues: CASSLTGTGFAGELFF.

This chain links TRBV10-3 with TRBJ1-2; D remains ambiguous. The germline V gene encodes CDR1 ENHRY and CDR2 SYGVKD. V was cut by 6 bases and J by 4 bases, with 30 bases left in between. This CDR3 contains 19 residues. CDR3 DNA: TGTGCCATCAGGGGGAGTCGGGTCCCACCTCACCCTTCCATCTATGGCTACACCTTC. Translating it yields CAIRGSRVPPHPSIYGYTF.

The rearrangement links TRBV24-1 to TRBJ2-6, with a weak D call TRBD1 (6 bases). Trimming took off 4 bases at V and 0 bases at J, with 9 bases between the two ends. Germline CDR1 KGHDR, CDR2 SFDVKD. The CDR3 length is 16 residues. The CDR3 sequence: CATSEQDSSGANVLTF. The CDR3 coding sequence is TGTGCCACCAGTGAGCAGGACAGCTCTGGGGCCAACGTCCTGACTTTC.

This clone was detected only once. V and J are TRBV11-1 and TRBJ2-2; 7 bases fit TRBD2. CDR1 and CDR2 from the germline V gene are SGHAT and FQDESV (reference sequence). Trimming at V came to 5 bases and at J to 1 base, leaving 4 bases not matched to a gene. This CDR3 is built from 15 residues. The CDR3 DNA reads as TGTGCCAGCAGCCTCGAGCGGGGGAACACCGGGGAGCTGTTTTTT. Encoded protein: CASSLERGNTGELFF.

Here the CDR3 reads CASGGQGGTEQYF. CDR3 in DNA: TGTGCCAGCGGGGGACAGGGGGGAACCGAGCAGTACTTC. This chain connects TRBV28 to TRBJ2-7, with 11 bases that match TRBD1. CDR1 is MDHEN and CDR2 is SYDVKM in the germline V gene. The CDR3 covers 13 residues. V shed 8 bases and J 6 bases; nucleotides not matched to a gene: 6.

The CDR3 bases are TGTGCCACCGACCTAGGCCAGTCACCGGGGGAGCAGTACTTC. It codes for CATDLGQSPGEQYF. This sequence joins TRBV28 and TRBJ2-7; possibly TRBD2 for D (5 bases). The germline V gene encodes CDR1 MDHEN and CDR2 SYDVKM. Trimming removed 10 bases from V and 7 bases from J, with 23 bases in between. The CDR3 covers 14 residues.